These T cell receptor beta chains were read from a single sample in a study of blood T cell repertoires in COVID-19. Data came from immunoSEQ multiplex PCR; TCRdb stores just in-frame clones and leaves some out. The sample includes about 210,000 clones, around four fifths of them seen just once. The sequencing input was PBMCs or T cells enriched from blood (not recorded which). Source of these receptors: a man aged 40-49 years who had recovered from COVID-19. Both conserved end residues are part of each CDR3. Fields, in order: D gene, clone size, J gene, V gene, CDR3 DNA, CDR3 protein. D genes are given only for firm matches. Not all rows give a size; the values are once, few, many and, for expanded clones, a class.

TRBD1,NA,TRBJ1-1,TRBV19,TGTGCCACCGGCCGAGTGGGACAGGGGGCCCGGCGGACCACTGAAGCTTTCTTT,CATGRVGQGARRTTEAFF
TRBD1,NA,TRBJ1-3,TRBV19,TGTGCCAGTAGTAAGGGGGCGACTGGAAACACCATATATTTT,CASSKGATGNTIYF
TRBD2,NA,TRBJ2-2,TRBV24-1,TGTGCCACCAGTGACCGCGCGGGAGACTTGGGTACCGGGGAGCTGTTTTTT,CATSDRAGDLGTGELFF
NA,NA,TRBJ1-5,TRBV5-1,TGCGCCAGCAGCTTGGGACAATTTGATCAGCCCCAGCATTTT,CASSLGQFDQPQHF
TRBD1,NA,TRBJ1-2,TRBV18,TGTGCCAGCTCTCAGGGGACAGGGGGCTGGAGGACCTTC,CASSQGTGGWRTF
TRBD1,NA,TRBJ1-1,TRBV11-2,TGTGCCAGCAGCCCGCAAGGGGACAGGAACACTGAAGCTTTCTTT,CASSPQGDRNTEAFF
TRBD1,NA,TRBJ2-1,TRBV28,TGTGCCAGCAGTTCTCCGGGACAGGGGCGGGAGTTCTTC,CASSSPGQGREFF
TRBD2,NA,TRBJ2-7,TRBV19,TGTGCCAGCCAGTACGGGACTAGCGGCACCTACGAGCAGTACTTC,CASQYGTSGTYEQYF
TRBD1,NA,TRBJ1-5,TRBV30,TGTGCCGGCCTAGGGGGCGGTCAGCCCCAGCATTTT,CAGLGGGQPQHF
NA,NA,TRBJ1-2,TRBV4-1,TGCGCCAGCAGCCAATTATGGGGACTCGATGGCTACACCTTC,CASSQLWGLDGYTF
TRBD1,NA,TRBJ2-2,TRBV29-1,TGCAGCGCCCAACCCGACAGGGGAAGTACTGGGGAGCTGTTTTTT,CSAQPDRGSTGELFF
NA,NA,TRBJ2-7,TRBV7-9,TGTGCCAGCAGCGGGGGACTTGACTACGAGCAGTACTTC,CASSGGLDYEQYF
NA,NA,TRBJ1-1,TRBV5-6,TGTGCCAGCAGCTTACAAGCGTCAAGGAGGAATACTGAAGCTTTCTTT,CASSLQASRRNTEAFF
NA,NA,TRBJ2-5,TRBV10-1,TGCGCCAGCAGTGAGTCCCAGGGGATAGAGACCCAGTACTTC,CASSESQGIETQYF
NA,once,TRBJ1-1,TRBV7-6,TGTGCCAGCAGCTTAGGGACAGTGTATAGTAACACTGAAGCTTTCTTT,CASSLGTVYSNTEAFF
NA,few,TRBJ2-5,TRBV10-2,TGCGCCAGCAGTGAGTGGAGGGACCGCCCCGAGAAGACCCAGTACTTC,CASSEWRDRPEKTQYF
TRBD1,NA,TRBJ2-3,TRBV5-1,TGCGCCAGCAGCTTTCAAACAGGGGACGATACGCAGTATTTT,CASSFQTGDDTQYF
TRBD1,NA,TRBJ1-5,TRBV19,TGTGCCAGTAGTATAGACCACAGGGGGCTCAATCAGCCCCAGCATTTT,CASSIDHRGLNQPQHF
NA,NA,TRBJ1-2,TRBV18,TGTGCCAGCTCACCTGGAGTCCTACGGGGTGGCTACACCTTC,CASSPGVLRGGYTF
TRBD2,NA,TRBJ2-1,TRBV7-3,TGTGCCAGCAGCTTAACCCCCGGGACTAGCGGGAGGAGGGACAATGAGCAGTTCTTC,CASSLTPGTSGRRDNEQFF
NA,NA,TRBJ2-1,TRBV10-3,TGTGCCATCAGTGAGGGTCACAGGGCGGCCTACAATGAGCAGTTCTTC,CAISEGHRAAYNEQFF
TRBD2,NA,TRBJ2-7,TRBV19,TGTGCCACCGCACCAGGACTAGTAGGCTACGAGCAGTACTTC,CATAPGLVGYEQYF
TRBD1,NA,TRBJ2-2,TRBV18,TGTGCCAGCTCACCACAAACCGGGACAGGGGAAGGGGGGGAGCTGTTTTTT,CASSPQTGTGEGGELFF
NA,many,TRBJ1-2,TRBV12-3/TRBV12-4,TGTGCCAGCAGTTTCTTTTCGTATGGCTACACCTTC,CASSFFSYGYTF
NA,many,TRBJ2-5,TRBV5-6,TGTGCCAGCAGCTTCGGGGATCTATCGGGAGAGACCCAGTACTTC,CASSFGDLSGETQYF
TRBD1,NA,TRBJ2-7,TRBV24-1,TGTGCCACCTCCACACCCGGGACAGGGTACTCCTACGAGCAGTACTTC,CATSTPGTGYSYEQYF
TRBD1,NA,TRBJ2-6,TRBV4-2,TGTGCCAGCAGCCAACCTACGGGACAGGGGGCATCCGGGGCCAACGTCCTGACTTTC,CASSQPTGQGASGANVLTF
TRBD1,many,TRBJ1-2,TRBV9,TGTGCCAGCAGCCCCCCCCAGACAGGGGGCATCTATGGCTACACCTTC,CASSPPQTGGIYGYTF
TRBD1,NA,TRBJ2-1,TRBV11-2,TGTGCCAGCAGCTTGGCGGACAGGACTTTGGGAAATGAGCAGTTCTTC,CASSLADRTLGNEQFF
NA,NA,TRBJ2-1,TRBV5-1,TGCGCCAGCAGCTTGTATGGGGCAAATGAGCAGTTCTTC,CASSLYGANEQFF
TRBD1,NA,TRBJ2-7,TRBV27,TGTGCCAGCAGTCCTCCCCTCGGACAGGGGACCTACGAGCAGTACTTC,CASSPPLGQGTYEQYF
NA,few,TRBJ1-1,TRBV5-3,TGTGCCAGAAGCCCCTCCGAGGCTGAAGCTTTCTTT,CARSPSEAEAFF
NA,NA,TRBJ1-4,TRBV7-9,TGTGCCAGCAGCTCTAGGGGCCGGGGGGACGAAAAACTGTTTTTT,CASSSRGRGDEKLFF
TRBD2,NA,TRBJ2-7,TRBV7-2,TGTGCCAGCACCCCTAGCGGGAGGGTCGCAGAAGAGCAGTACTTC,CASTPSGRVAEEQYF
NA,NA,TRBJ1-1,TRBV28,TGTGCCAGCAGTTTGGTCGGGACTATGAACACTGAAGCTTTCTTT,CASSLVGTMNTEAFF
NA,NA,TRBJ2-1,TRBV12-5,TGTGCTAGTGGTTTGGTACTAAGCGGATCCTACAATGAGCAGTTCTTC,CASGLVLSGSYNEQFF
TRBD1,once,TRBJ1-3,TRBV5-1,TGCGCCAGCAGCTTTACGGGACAGGGGTCTGGAAACACCATATATTTT,CASSFTGQGSGNTIYF
TRBD1,NA,TRBJ1-1,TRBV30,TGTGCCTGTCGCGGACAGGGATTAATGAACACTGAAGCTTTCTTT,CACRGQGLMNTEAFF
TRBD2,NA,TRBJ2-7,TRBV4-1,TGCGCCAGCAGCCGCCTCCTAGCGGGAGTCTACGAGCAGTACTTC,CASSRLLAGVYEQYF
NA,NA,TRBJ2-1,TRBV2,TGTGCCAGCACCCCATGGGAGCCCTCCTACAATGAGCAGTTCTTC,CASTPWEPSYNEQFF
TRBD2,NA,TRBJ2-5,TRBV12-5,TGTGCTAGTGGTTTGAGGCTAGCGGGGGTAGAGACCCAGTACTTC,CASGLRLAGVETQYF
NA,many,TRBJ1-3,TRBV25-1,TGTGCCAGCAAACAGGCTTCAGGAAACACCATATATTTT,CASKQASGNTIYF
NA,NA,TRBJ2-3,TRBV15,TGTGCCACCAGCTTCCTTATTGCAGATACGCAGTATTTT,CATSFLIADTQYF
TRBD2,NA,TRBJ2-2,TRBV5-1,TGCGCCAGCAGCCCACTCGGGACTAGCGGGAGGACGGGTACCGGGGAGCTGTTTTTT,CASSPLGTSGRTGTGELFF
TRBD2,NA,TRBJ2-1,TRBV9,TGTGCCAGCAGCGTAGGGGGAGGGGAACATTCCTACAATGAGCAGTTCTTC,CASSVGGGEHSYNEQFF
TRBD1,few,TRBJ1-1,TRBV5-6,TGTGCCAGCAGCCTCTATCAGACAGGGAAGAACACTGAAGCTTTCTTT,CASSLYQTGKNTEAFF
TRBD1,once,TRBJ2-1,TRBV19,TGTGCCAGTAGGGAACGGGGACAGGGCGTATACAATGAGCAGTTCTTC,CASRERGQGVYNEQFF
NA,few,TRBJ2-2,TRBV27,TGTGCCAGCACATATACCGGACTCATCACCGGGGAGCTGTTTTTT,CASTYTGLITGELFF
TRBD1,NA,TRBJ2-3,TRBV19,TGTGCCAGTAGTACCAGGGGGCCTGAGACAGATACGCAGTATTTT,CASSTRGPETDTQYF